The 16 T cell receptor beta chains reported below all come from one sample, sequenced in a study of memory CD4+ T cells and cytomegalovirus serostatus. The sort gate was single viable CD3+CD4+CD8-CD45RO+ cells for memory CD4+ T cells. The repertoire was sequenced with immunoSEQ multiplex PCR; TCRdb's copy has only in-frame clones and lacks some. The sample lists 50,000 to 65,000 clones; under 80% were seen once. Material for sequencing was memory CD4+ T cells from blood. The source is an adult in good health and CMV-seronegative.

This chain uses TRBV2 with TRBJ1-2; 7 bases agree with TRBD1. The trim removed 3 bases at V and 2 bases at J, leaving 0 bases unmatched. Germline CDR1 and CDR2: SNHLY and FYNNEI. This CDR3 has 13 residues. DNA of the CDR3: TGTGCCAGCAGTGACAGGGGGAACTATGGCTACACCTTC. Translating gives CASSDRGNYGYTF.

This clone came up a few times. Relative to the germline gene, one junction end is altered; a read error may explain this. As DNA, the CDR3 is TGTGCCACCAGTCGGGACAATAGCAATCAGCCCCAGCATTTT. It specifies CATSRDNSNQPQHF. The chain joins TRBV2 to TRBJ1-5; TRBD1 might be the D (6 bases). This CDR3 is 14 amino acids long. Germline loops: CDR1 SNHLY, CDR2 FYNNEI. The full variable domain, in which reference TRBV2 and TRBJ1-5 provide the parts outside the CDR3, is EPEVTQTPSHQVTQMGQEVILRCVPISNHLYFYWYRQILGQKVEFLVSFYNNEISEKSEIFDDQFSVERPDGSNFTLKIRSTKLEDSAMYFCATSRDNSNQPQHFGDGTRLSIL.

V is TRBV5-4 and J is TRBJ2-5; maybe TRBD2 (6 bases). From germline, CDR1 is SGHNT and CDR2 YYREEE (reference sequence). The germline V and J ends were trimmed by 1 base and 6 bases, with 10 bases remaining between them. The CDR3 is made up of 13 amino acids. The CDR3 loop reads CASSLWGVKTQYF. The DNA for the CDR3 is TGTGCCAGCAGCTTGTGGGGGGTGAAGACCCAGTACTTC. Combining the CDR3 with reference TRBV5-4 and TRBJ2-5 gives the whole variable domain ETGVTQSPTHLIKTRGQQVTLRCSSQSGHNTVSWYQQALGQGPQFIFQYYREEENGRGNFPPRFSGLQFPNYSSELNVNALELDDSALYLCASSLWGVKTQYFGPGTRLLVL.

This sequence joins TRBV25-1 and TRBJ2-5, with TRBD1 as a possible D gene (6 bases). This CDR3 comprises 14 residues. Germline assignment: CDR1 MGHDK and CDR2 SYGVNS. Trimming stripped 1 base from V and 2 bases from J, with 8 bases between. The CDR3 here is CASSEFGQQETQYF. The CDR3 DNA reads TGTGCCAGCAGTGAATTCGGACAGCAAGAGACCCAGTACTTC. The full variable domain, rest sourced from reference TRBV25-1 and TRBJ2-5, is EADIYQTPRYLVIGTGKKITLECSQTMGHDKMYWYQQDPGMELHLIHYSYGVNSTEKGDLSSESTVSRIRTEHFPLTLESARPSHTSQYLCASSEFGQQETQYFGPGTRLLVL.

This clone has just a few counts. The chain has TRBV30 and TRBJ1-1, with 7 bases lining up with TRBD1. V trimming: 2 bases; J trimming: 0 bases; junction bases outside the gene matches: 3. Germline loops: CDR1 GTSNPN, CDR2 SVGIG (reference sequence). The CDR3 is made up of 14 amino acids. The DNA for the CDR3 is TGTGCCTGGAGTACGGGACAGATGAACACTGAAGCTTTCTTT. As protein: CAWSTGQMNTEAFF.

The chain employs TRBV10-3 and TRBJ2-3; 13 positions agree with TRBD2. V shed 8 bases and J 1 base; nucleotides not matched to a gene: 0. Germline V gene sequence: CDR1 ENHRY, CDR2 SYGVKD. This CDR3 contains 14 residues. CDR3 sequence (DNA): TGTGCCATCGGGACTAGCGGGGGCACAGATACGCAGTATTTT. This sequence encodes CAIGTSGGTDTQYF.

The CDR3 DNA is TGTGCCAGCTGGAGGGACGTCGGAAACACCATATATTTT. This encodes CASWRDVGNTIYF. The chain links TRBV19 to TRBJ1-3, with D tentatively TRBD1 (5 bases). V was shortened by 9 bases and J by 4 bases, with 13 bases between the two germline ends. From germline, CDR1 is LNHDA and CDR2 SQIVND (reference sequence). The length of the CDR3 is 13 residues.

As concerns this clone: One end of the junction does not line up with germline, which may come from a read error. This sequence joins TRBV29-1 and TRBJ1-2; 7 bases fit TRBD1. Germline assignment: CDR1 SQVTM and CDR2 ANQGSEA. The CDR3 contains 12 residues. The CDR3 spells CSVKSPGQDTNF. In nucleotides, the CDR3 is TGCAGCGTTAAATCACCCGGACAGGACACTAACTTC.

V is TRBV5-6 and J is TRBJ2-7; D remains ambiguous. This CDR3 spans 13 amino acids. The V and J ends lost 4 bases and 7 bases respectively, with 15 bases between them. Germline V lookup: CDR1 SGHDT, CDR2 YYEEEE. CDR3 in DNA: TGTGCCAGCAGCCATTTTAACGTACGAGAGCAGTACTTC. It yields the protein CASSHFNVREQYF.

This clone was found a few times. This chain joins TRBV6-5 and TRBJ2-5; D call uncertain. This CDR3 contains 14 residues. V lost 4 bases and J 5 bases, leaving 14 bases between the germline ends. CDR1 is MNHEY and CDR2 is SVGAGI in the germline V gene. The CDR3 DNA is TGTGCCAGCAGTTTCTCCCCCCAGACCGAGACCCAGTACTTC. This codes for CASSFSPQTETQYF.

This clone turned up a few times. V is TRBV9 and J is TRBJ2-5; maybe TRBD1 (5 bases). Germline CDR1 and CDR2: SGDLS and YYNGEE. CDR3 size: 15 residues. V lost 1 base, J lost 1 base, and 11 bases lay in between. This chain's CDR3 is CASSVSVQVQETQYF. DNA for the CDR3: TGTGCCAGCAGCGTAAGTGTACAGGTCCAAGAGACCCAGTACTTC.

The chain links TRBV5-1 to TRBJ1-6; D gene unclear. The CDR3 is 14 residues long. The V end lost 1 base, the J end lost 7 bases, and 9 bases lay between the germline ends. Germline assignment: CDR1 SGHRS and CDR2 YFSETQ. CDR3 in DNA: TGCGCCAGCAGCTTGAATGTTGGCAATTCACCCCTCCACTTT. Translated: CASSLNVGNSPLHF.

The chain uses TRBV10-3 and TRBJ2-1; 8 bases are shared with TRBD2. The ends lost 6 bases at V and 6 bases at J; junction bases unmatched: 7. This CDR3 contains 14 residues. CDR1 is ENHRY and CDR2 is SYGVKD in the germline V gene. In DNA form, the CDR3 reads TGTGCCATCAGAGGCGGGGGGATAAGCAATGAGCAGTTCTTC. It is translated as CAIRGGGISNEQFF.

This clone was counted a single time. The rearrangement joins TRBV7-9 to TRBJ1-2; D gene ambiguous. The germline gives CDR1 SEHNR, CDR2 FQNEAQ (reference sequence). Trimming took off 6 bases at V and 8 bases at J, with 10 bases between the two ends. The CDR3 length is 11 residues. CDR3 loop: CASSLQWGYTF. CDR3 DNA sequence: TGTGCCAGCAGTTTACAGTGGGGCTACACCTTC.

This sequence joins TRBV14 and TRBJ1-2; unclear D gene. Per germline, CDR1 SGHDN and CDR2 FVKESK. CDR3 length: 15 residues. The V end was cut by 1 base, the J end by 2 bases, with 11 bases between. The CDR3 nucleotides read TGTGCCAGCAGCCAAGGGCCGGAGAGGAACTATGGCTACACCTTC. The encoded protein is CASSQGPERNYGYTF.

The V gene is TRBV28, the J gene TRBJ1-2; tentatively, D is TRBD1 (5 bases). V gave up 2 bases and J gave up 4 bases, with 14 bases separating them. This CDR3 comprises 15 residues. The germline V gene encodes CDR1 MDHEN and CDR2 SYDVKM. The CDR3 region has the DNA TGTGCCAGCAGTTTACGCCAGGGTGAAAGCTATGGCTACACCTTC. Its translation is CASSLRQGESYGYTF.